The present TCR beta chain was sequenced within a study of identical twins. TCRdb re-derived calls from the 5' RACE reads in MiXCR, one entry per CDR3 protein. This sample has 200,000 to 300,000 distinct CDR3 sequences, with 6% to 8% found just once. Among all donors, each was a healthy Caucasian. Study conclusions and caveats: Insertions were fewer in abundant cord blood beta clonotypes, whereas memory repertoires showed none of this pattern. Beta out-of-frame twin sharing showed a weaker excess.

This clonotype was recorded many times. What it recognizes is unknown. CDR3 length: 18 amino acids. V shed 1 base, J shed 0 bases, and the junction held 12 bases outside the gene matches. This sample also appeared in a second study, on yellow fever vaccine responses in identical twins.

Sequenced: CD8+ T cells sorted from blood. The chain carries TRBV12-3 or TRBV12-4 and TRBJ2-7; 7 positions match TRBD2. The sequence was obtained from a woman aged 18-29 years in good health. The chain's CDR3 is CASSLGLYGGVFSYEQYF. CDR3 bases: TGTGCCAGCAGTTTAGGATTGTATGGGGGGGTATTCTCCTACGAGCAGTACTTC.